This TCR beta chain was captured by sequencing in a study of T cells in localized non-small cell lung cancer. The CDR3 covers 17 residues. V was clipped by 5 bases and J by 2 bases; unmatched bases: 9. In germline, CDR1 is LNHDA, CDR2 SQIVND (reference sequence). Regarding the study as a whole: A raised T cell density in blood coincided with lengthier overall survival. There was higher T cell clonality in uninvolved adjacent lung than in tumor, and it was highest there. Sequencing was restricted to one tumor region; therefore, heterogeneity remains possible. A median of around 60 clones ranked among the top 100 in tumor appeared in adjacent lung.

Only in-frame clones appear in the TCRdb table, and some are missing; sequencing was by immunoSEQ multiplex PCR. Of about 46,000 clones listed, 80% to 85% are singletons. In the case of this clone: Its specificity is unknown.

The TCR originated in a man aged 40-75 years with stage III lung adenocarcinoma. This sequence joins TRBV19 and TRBJ2-1; the match to TRBD2 covers 10 bases. This specimen consisted of peripheral blood mononuclear cells, obtained before any cancer treatment. CDR3 loop: CASSFLTSGGAYNEQFF. Here the CDR3 DNA reads TGTGCCAGTAGTTTTCTGACCAGCGGGGGGGCCTACAATGAGCAGTTCTTC.